This TCR beta chain was identified in a study of shared clonotypes between healthy human individuals (dated by TCRdb to about 2020). Some background on the complete study: A few men and two women, aged 18 to 49 years, made up the cohort. For each donor, three plates each were used for CD4 naive and CD4 memory, two plates were used for CD8 naive, and one plate was used for CD8 memory. Blood TCR repertoires of four to six healthy adults were deeply sequenced to estimate repertoire size and the extent of clonotype sharing between individuals. To increase sequencing depth and limit assay-specific biases, TCR repertoire library preparation and sequencing were carried out by different laboratories using diverse techniques. Per donor, leukapheresis produced somewhere between about 0.8 and 9 billion PBMCs. Results the study describes overall, beyond this receptor: Pairwise subsampling led to the expectation that sequencing depth would affect the degree of clonotype sharing among donors. Because the study included only a small number of donors, the genetic and exposure-history diversity represented was limited. Across four donors, around 5% of naive CD4, approximately 3.5% of naive CD8, 2.3% of memory CD4, and 0.4% of memory CD8 clonotypes were shared. Only blood was sampled, and tissue TCR repertoires likely differ from those in blood. Even with the large sequencing depth, rarefaction of the sorted-subset datasets indicated that sequencing was incomplete. Larger estimated clonotype richness was generally found for naive subsets than for memory subsets. Higher generation probabilities were observed for clonotypes shared by all four sorted-subset donors than for non-shared clonotypes.

TCR CDR3 regions were amplified from genomic DNA by multiplex PCR using the deep immunoSEQ assay. Extracted genomic DNA from each cell subset was spread evenly across all wells of several immunoSEQ 96-well plates, with each plate serving as a replicate. For sorted subsets, about 220 ng of genomic DNA, equivalent to around 30,000 T cell genomes, went into each replicate PCR. Purified libraries were quantified with a Qubit 3.0 fluorometer, sized on a Bioanalyzer 2100, and re-quantified with the KAPA Library Quantification kit. Every immunoSEQ 96-well plate was sequenced on a separate single-read 150-cycle Illumina NextSeq 550 flow cell. On the study's bioinformatics: Because only junctional sequences without quality scores were contained in the immunoSEQ output, filtering matching that applied to full-length reads could not be performed. Sequences were annotated with PyIR, a Python wrapper for IgBLAST v1.9, and V/J genes and CDR3 were assigned using IMGT germline references. Reads were filtered out if the reads had weak V/J assignments (E-value above 1e-6), no CDR3, stop codons, out-of-frame junctions, or ambiguous translated residues. V3J clonotypes were defined as sequences sharing an identical inferred V gene, J gene, and CDR3 amino acid sequence. Percentage overlap between repertoires was calculated by dividing the number of shared unique clonotypes by the size of the smaller repertoire. Richness of each repertoire was evaluated using RTK rarefaction, the Chao1 estimator, and Recon v2.1 estimates of unobserved clonotypes. OLGA was used to compute generation probabilities for all TCRbeta clonotypes that the gDNA method yielded from a handful of donors. TCRdb took over this immuneACCESS table, retaining in-frame rearrangements with V and J assigned. Such tables are incomplete; in checked studies, under half of the missing clones stem from an unresolved V gene, and the remainder is unexplained. Clone size and the V and J calls come from that table; the DNA yielded D and trimming. The sample records about 2.5 million clones, 80% to 95% of which are singletons. In total, the top ten clones hold 0.37% of the sample.

As encoded in the germline V gene, CDR1 is SGHDT while CDR2 is YYEEEE. Trimming removed 3 bases from V and 9 bases from J, leaving 16 bases between the germline ends. The CDR3 has 13 amino acids, counting the end cysteine and phenylalanine. The retained sequence is limited to the CDR3, 39 bases, with the frame set at the first base. The donors were healthy, HIV-negative adults with no recently reported acute infections or vaccinations. Only Caucasian adults living in Nashville, Tennessee, USA were represented among the donors. CD4+ T cells were enriched through magnetic negative selection, after which naive cells were positively selected on CD45RA and the remaining negative fraction served as the memory subset. Blood was obtained by leukapheresis, after which PBMCs were separated by Ficoll-Histopaque density gradient centrifugation and cryopreserved in liquid nitrogen vapor phase. Analytical flow cytometry was used to check the purity and quantity of every magnetically sorted T cell population. From each sorted fraction, genomic DNA was isolated and quantified by UV absorbance on a Nanodrop 2000c.

This clone was observed a single time. Which antigen it targets is not known. No much larger clone is present one base from it, and per-base qualities are unavailable. The chain is encoded by TRBV5-6 joined to TRBJ2-7; TRBD2 is a weak D gene call, 5 bases matching. The clonotype was recovered from a man aged 18-30 years in good health. Some clones in this sample may be carry-over from other donors' samples. Specimen: naive CD4+ T cells from PBMCs. Reading the label with the study, this specimen's cell subset or site is: CD45RA+ positively selected. The CDR3 loop reads CASSSSPGEPQYF. The sequenced DNA is TGTGCCAGCAGCTCCAGTCCCGGGGAACCGCAGTACTTC.